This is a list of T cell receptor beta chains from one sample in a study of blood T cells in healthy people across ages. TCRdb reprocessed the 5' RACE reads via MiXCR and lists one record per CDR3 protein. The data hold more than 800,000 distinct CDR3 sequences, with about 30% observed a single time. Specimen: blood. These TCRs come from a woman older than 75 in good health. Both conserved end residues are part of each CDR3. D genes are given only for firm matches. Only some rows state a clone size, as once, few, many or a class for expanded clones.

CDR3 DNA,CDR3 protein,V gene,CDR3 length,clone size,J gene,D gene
TGTGCCAGCAGTGACCACGGGAGCCGCGAGCAGTACTTC,CASSDHGSREQYF,TRBV6-1,13,many,TRBJ2-7,NA
TGTGCCAGCAGTTATGGGGTTAACATTCAGTACTTC,CASSYGVNIQYF,TRBV6-2/TRBV6-3,12,many,TRBJ2-4,NA
TGCGCCAGCAGTTCAACCGGGACAGGCCGCTACGAGCAGTACTTC,CASSSTGTGRYEQYF,TRBV5-1,15,NA,TRBJ2-7,TRBD1
TGTGCCAGCAGCCCACGAGGACTAGCGGGCTTCAATGAGCAGTTCTTC,CASSPRGLAGFNEQFF,TRBV6-2/TRBV6-3,16,many,TRBJ2-1,TRBD2
TGTGCCAGTGGACAGGGCGCAGATACGCAGTATTTT,CASGQGADTQYF,TRBV19,12,few,TRBJ2-3,TRBD1
TGCGCCAGCAGCTTGGTGGGAAGGAGCGGGGCACAAGAGACCCAGTACTTC,CASSLVGRSGAQETQYF,TRBV5-1,17,few,TRBJ2-5,TRBD2
TGTGCCGGTAGGCGGGGGTCGAACATTCAGTACTTC,CAGRRGSNIQYF,TRBV19,12,NA,TRBJ2-4,TRBD2
TGTGCCAGCAGTTTATTCACGATAGCTAGCGGGTCCACAGATACGCAGTATTTT,CASSLFTIASGSTDTQYF,TRBV27,18,NA,TRBJ2-3,TRBD2
TGTGCCAGCAGCTTGACGTCTAGCCGGGGGAATGAGCAGTTCTTC,CASSLTSSRGNEQFF,TRBV7-2,15,many,TRBJ2-1,NA
TGTGCCACCAGCAGCGGACGGGGGGGCGAGACCCAGTACTTC,CATSSGRGGETQYF,TRBV15,14,many,TRBJ2-5,TRBD2
TGTGCCAGCTCACCAAAGGGGAGGGCTGAAGCTTTCTTT,CASSPKGRAEAFF,TRBV18,13,NA,TRBJ1-1,NA
TGTGCCAGCAGCTTCCCGGGACTAGCGGGAGCAGATACGCAGTATTTT,CASSFPGLAGADTQYF,TRBV7-9,16,NA,TRBJ2-3,TRBD2
TGTGCCACCAGAGATAACACCGGGGAGCTGTTTTTT,CATRDNTGELFF,TRBV24-1,12,many,TRBJ2-2,NA
TGTGCCACCAGCAGAGATCGCCGGTCACTCAATGAGCAGTTCTTC,CATSRDRRSLNEQFF,TRBV15,15,NA,TRBJ2-1,NA
TGTGCCAGCAGCCCGACGGAAGTAGGATCTGGGGCCAACGTCCTGACTTTC,CASSPTEVGSGANVLTF,TRBV3-1,17,few,TRBJ2-6,NA
TGCGCCAGCAGAAGGAGTTCGACAGATACGCAGTATTTT,CASRRSSTDTQYF,TRBV5-1,13,NA,TRBJ2-3,NA
TGTGCCAGCAGCTTAGCAGGGGAAGTACAATTTGAGCAGTTCTTC,CASSLAGEVQFEQFF,TRBV7-3,15,NA,TRBJ2-1,NA
TGTGCCAGCAGCCAAAGGGCTTTCTCTGGAAACACCATATATTTT,CASSQRAFSGNTIYF,TRBV7-2,15,NA,TRBJ1-3,NA
TGTGCCCCGTGGGACAGGGGGGGTGAGACCCAGTACTTC,CAPWDRGGETQYF,TRBV25-1,13,many,TRBJ2-5,TRBD1
TGTGCCAGCAGCCCCAAGTTTGGTGGGGAGACCCAGTACTTC,CASSPKFGGETQYF,TRBV7-2,14,many,TRBJ2-5,NA
TGTGCCACCAGACCGGAGGACAGGGGGGGAAGGCAGTTCTTC,CATRPEDRGGRQFF,TRBV15,14,many,TRBJ2-1,TRBD1
TGTGCCAGCAGTTACTCGGACGACACCTTCGATACGCAGTATTTT,CASSYSDDTFDTQYF,TRBV6-2/TRBV6-3,15,many,TRBJ2-3,NA
TGTGCCAGCAATTACTCGGGACAGGTCGCTTTCTTT,CASNYSGQVAFF,TRBV6-2/TRBV6-3,12,few,TRBJ1-1,TRBD1
TGTGCCAGCAGTTTGATGGAGGGGGCGAATGAGCAGTACTTC,CASSLMEGANEQYF,TRBV12-3/TRBV12-4,14,NA,TRBJ2-5,NA
TGCAGTGCCCAGAAGGCAGGGATCTCTGATTTTGCTTTCTTT,CSAQKAGISDFAFF,TRBV20-1,14,few,TRBJ1-1,NA
TGTGCCAGCAGCTTCCGCCAGGGCCAAGAGACCCAGTACTTC,CASSFRQGQETQYF,TRBV7-8,14,many,TRBJ2-5,NA
TGTGCCAGCAGCAACGAGAGGTATGAGTACACAGATACGCAGTATTTT,CASSNERYEYTDTQYF,TRBV21-1,16,few,TRBJ2-3,NA
TGTGCCAGCAGCTTTGGACAGTCAGAGACCCAGTACTTC,CASSFGQSETQYF,TRBV7-2,13,many,TRBJ2-5,NA
TGCAGTGCTGGGAGGACAGGGTCGATGGGGATTGAGCAGTTCTTC,CSAGRTGSMGIEQFF,TRBV20-1,15,many,TRBJ2-1,TRBD1
TGTGCCAACAGTTCCCCCGACACCCCCGGAGTAACTTTCTTT,CANSSPDTPGVTFF,TRBV27,14,NA,TRBJ1-1,NA
TGTGCCAGCACCCAGAGCTGGATAGGGGAGGGGCACAATGAGCAGTTCTTC,CASTQSWIGEGHNEQFF,TRBV6-2/TRBV6-3,17,many,TRBJ2-1,TRBD2
TGCGCCAGCAGCCAGACCGGGACCTCCTACAATGAGCAGTTCTTC,CASSQTGTSYNEQFF,TRBV4-1,15,many,TRBJ2-1,NA
TGTGCCAGCAGCTTACCAGCGGGGGCTACAGATACGCAGTATTTT,CASSLPAGATDTQYF,TRBV7-2,15,few,TRBJ2-3,TRBD2
TGTGCCAGCAGAGAGAGTCCATACAATGAGCAGTTCTTC,CASRESPYNEQFF,TRBV7-3,13,NA,TRBJ2-1,NA
TGCGCCAGCAGCTCGGGACAGACTAATGAAAAACTGTTTTTT,CASSSGQTNEKLFF,TRBV5-1,14,many,TRBJ1-4,TRBD1
TGCAGTGCTAGAGGCTTGGACAGGGCTTACGAGCAGTACTTC,CSARGLDRAYEQYF,TRBV20-1,14,NA,TRBJ2-7,TRBD1
TGTGCCAGCAGCCGTGAAAAAACTAGCGGGGAGAACACCGGGGAGCTGTTTTTT,CASSREKTSGENTGELFF,TRBV7-2,18,few,TRBJ2-2,TRBD2
TGTGCCAGCAGCGTAGTAGGAGGCGGCTACACCTTC,CASSVVGGGYTF,TRBV9,12,many,TRBJ1-2,NA
TGTGCCAGCAGTAACAGGGTTGCGAACACCGGGGAGCTGTTTTTT,CASSNRVANTGELFF,TRBV6-1,15,NA,TRBJ2-2,NA
TGTGCCAGCAGTTACTCTGCGGGGGGGGTTCAAGAGACCCAGTACTTC,CASSYSAGGVQETQYF,TRBV6-6,16,many,TRBJ2-5,TRBD2
TGTGCCAGCAGTTACTCGTTACAGGGGCAGCGAACTGAAGCTTCCTTT,CASSYSLQGQRTEASF,TRBV6-5,16,NA,TRBJ1-1,TRBD1
TGTGCCAGCAGCTTAGGGTGGGTCGGAGGGAACACTGAAGCTTTCTTT,CASSLGWVGGNTEAFF,TRBV7-2,16,NA,TRBJ1-1,NA
TGCGCCAGCAGATTCGATGGAGGCAGGTCGAACGAGCAGTACTTC,CASRFDGGRSNEQYF,TRBV5-1,15,NA,TRBJ2-7,NA
TGCAGCGTTGTCAGGCAGGACTACGAGCAGTACTTC,CSVVRQDYEQYF,TRBV29-1,12,NA,TRBJ2-7,NA
TGTGCCAGCAGGACCCCCGGGACAGGGGGAGGGGAGCAGTACTTC,CASRTPGTGGGEQYF,TRBV6-2/TRBV6-3,15,many,TRBJ2-7,TRBD1
TGTGCCAGCAGCTTTTCGCGAACTAGCACAGATACGCAGTATTTT,CASSFSRTSTDTQYF,TRBV7-8,15,few,TRBJ2-3,NA
TGTGCCAGCTCGGAGGGGGCATGGAATCAGCCCCAGCATTTT,CASSEGAWNQPQHF,TRBV18,14,many,TRBJ1-5,TRBD1
TGCAGTGCTAGAGATCCCCGGGCGGGAGATACGCAGTATTTT,CSARDPRAGDTQYF,TRBV20-1,14,many,TRBJ2-3,NA
TGTGCCAGCAGTCTAGCGGGGGAATCCTACGAGCAGTACTTC,CASSLAGESYEQYF,TRBV12-3/TRBV12-4,14,many,TRBJ2-7,TRBD2
TGTGCCAGCGTCTCAGGGACTAGCGAGAAGAATGAGCAGTTCTTC,CASVSGTSEKNEQFF,TRBV6-6,15,many,TRBJ2-1,TRBD2
TGTGCCAGCAGCGGTAGCTCTGGAAACACCATATATTTT,CASSGSSGNTIYF,TRBV9,13,NA,TRBJ1-3,NA